The 18 T cell receptor beta chains in this list originate from one sample, sequenced in a study of identifying expanded T cells in peripheral blood (dated by TCRdb to 2018 to 2020). Libraries were constructed by the immunoSEQ multiplex PCR assay. The table comes from immuneACCESS by way of TCRdb, which keeps in-frame sequences with V and J called. Part of the clones is missing from these tables; in studies checked, under half for an unresolved V gene and the rest for unknown reasons. In all, the sample holds around 100,000 clones, and 88% of those were seen once. The ten largest clones capture 5.5% of the sample. Sequenced: blood. All receptors derive from a person aged 18 to 75 in good health.

The genes are TRBV18 and TRBJ2-7; D is possibly TRBD1 (5 bases). V dropped 3 bases and J dropped 5 bases, with 20 bases sitting between them. CDR1 and CDR2 (germline): KGHSH, LQKENI. The CDR3 is 16 residues long. CDR3 nucleotides: TGTGCCAGCTCACCTACGACAGAGCCTCTTGGGAACGAGCAGTACTTC. Translated, it gives CASSPTTEPLGNEQYF. Complete variable domain (other parts from reference TRBV18 and TRBJ2-7): NAGVMQNPRHLVRRRGQEARLRCSPMKGHSHVYWYRQLPEEGLKFMVYLQKENIIDESGMPKERFSAEFPKEGPSILRIQQVVRGDSAAYFCASSPTTEPLGNEQYFGPGTRLTVT.

V and J are TRBV29-1 and TRBJ2-1; tentatively, D is TRBD2 (5 bases). The germline V and J ends were trimmed by 4 bases and 7 bases, with 11 bases remaining between them. The germline V gene encodes CDR1 SQVTM and CDR2 ANQGSEA. The CDR3 spans 12 residues. CDR3 in amino acids: CSVGRAGNEQFF. The DNA for the CDR3 is TGCAGCGTTGGGCGGGCGGGTAATGAGCAGTTCTTC.

The chain uses TRBV19 and TRBJ2-6, with 8 bases matching TRBD1. Germline assignment: CDR1 LNHDA and CDR2 SQIVND (reference sequence). V gave up 6 bases and J gave up 4 bases; unmatched junction bases: 11. CDR3 length: 17 residues. This chain's CDR3 is CASRVGQGAIGANVLTF. The CDR3, as DNA: TGTGCCAGTAGGGTAGGGCAGGGGGCGATCGGGGCCAACGTCCTGACTTTC.

V gene TRBV19 combines with J gene TRBJ2-1, with 11 bases identical to TRBD2. Germline V gives CDR1 LNHDA, CDR2 SQIVND (reference sequence). V gave up 0 bases and J gave up 6 bases; unmatched junction bases: 4. The CDR3 consists of 16 residues. The CDR3 coding sequence is TGTGCCAGTAGTATAGAACTAGCGGGGGTGCCCAATGAGCAGTTCTTC. As protein: CASSIELAGVPNEQFF.

V is TRBV5-1 and J is TRBJ2-2; 7 bases fit TRBD2. Germline CDR1 SGHRS, CDR2 YFSETQ. The CDR3 has 19 amino acids. The ends lost 1 base at V and 4 bases at J; junction bases unmatched: 16. The CDR3 DNA is TGCGCCAGCAGCTTGTTGTCTAGCGGAGGAGGCCCCTTCACCGGGGAGCTGTTTTTT. This sequence encodes CASSLLSSGGGPFTGELFF.

The genes are TRBV2 and TRBJ2-2; D is perhaps TRBD1 (5 bases). The germline V gene encodes CDR1 SNHLY and CDR2 FYNNEI. There are 20 residues in the CDR3. The V end lost 4 bases, the J end lost 0 bases, and 24 bases lay between the germline ends. The CDR3 sequence: CASSGGGRAPSGANTGELFF. The CDR3, as DNA: TGTGCCAGCAGTGGGGGTGGCAGGGCCCCATCGGGCGCGAACACCGGGGAGCTGTTTTTT.

The rearrangement uses TRBV7-2 and TRBJ2-5; no firm D call. CDR1 and CDR2 from the germline V gene are SGHTA and FQGNSA. Trimming pared 5 bases from V and 5 bases from J, leaving 9 bases between. The CDR3 covers 12 residues. The CDR3 sequence is CASSMPWETQYF. The CDR3 DNA sequence: TGTGCCAGCAGCATGCCTTGGGAGACCCAGTACTTC.

Only one count was recorded for this clone. The gene calls are TRBV13 and TRBJ2-5; perhaps TRBD2 as D (6 bases). Deletions cut 2 bases from V and 4 bases from J, with 14 bases between. The germline V gene encodes CDR1 PRHDT and CDR2 FYEKMQ (reference sequence). The CDR3 covers 15 residues. The CDR3 region has the DNA TGTGCCAGCAGCTTATTAGGGCGGGGCGCAGAGACCCAGTACTTC. Its protein is CASSLLGRGAETQYF.

The chain has TRBV30 and TRBJ1-2, with 9 bases aligning to TRBD1. In germline, CDR1 is GTSNPN, CDR2 SVGIG (reference sequence). The trim removed 1 base at V and 2 bases at J, leaving 5 bases unmatched. The CDR3 is 15 amino acids. The CDR3 nucleotides read TGTGCCTGGAGTGAGGGGACAGGGATCAACTATGGCTACACCTTC. Protein product: CAWSEGTGINYGYTF.

The chain has TRBV5-1 and TRBJ1-1; TRBD1 is a possible D gene (5 bases). Trimming removed 1 base from V and 8 bases from J, with 21 bases in between. The germline V gene has CDR1 SGHRS and CDR2 YFSETQ. The CDR3 has 16 residues. Written as DNA, the CDR3 is TGCGCCAGCAGCTTGTCCCCCACACCAGCGACAGTCGAAGCTTTCTTT. Translating gives CASSLSPTPATVEAFF.

The chain joins TRBV19 to TRBJ1-2; tentative D call: TRBD1 (6 bases). Looked up from germline, CDR1 is LNHDA and CDR2 is SQIVND (reference sequence). Trimming took off 8 bases at V and 3 bases at J, with 13 bases between the two ends. The CDR3 consists of 13 residues. In DNA form, the CDR3 reads TGTGCCAGTGTTCCAGAGGGGGACTATGGCTACACCTTC. This gives the protein CASVPEGDYGYTF.

The chain uses TRBV5-6 and TRBJ2-7; D is possibly TRBD1 or TRBD2 (7 bases each). This CDR3 region has 14 residues. CDR1 is SGHDT and CDR2 is YYEEEE in the germline V gene. With 0 bases removed from V and 5 bases from J, the gap between germline ends came to 12 bases. The CDR3 protein is CASSLAQGRDEQYF. The CDR3 bases are TGTGCCAGCAGCTTGGCACAGGGGAGGGACGAGCAGTACTTC. The full variable domain, completed using reference TRBV5-6 and TRBJ2-7, is DAGVTQSPTHLIKTRGQQVTLRCSPKSGHDTVSWYQQALGQGPQFIFQYYEEEERQRGNFPDRFSGHQFPNYSSELNVNALLLGDSALYLCASSLAQGRDEQYFGPGTRLTVT.

The chain joins TRBV9 to TRBJ1-5; 7 nucleotides align to TRBD1. With 3 bases clipped from V and 1 base from J, the junction kept 1 base outside the gene matches. CDR3 size: 14 residues. CDR1 is SGDLS and CDR2 is YYNGEE in the germline V gene. CDR3 in amino acids: CASSATGSNQPQHF. DNA of the CDR3: TGTGCCAGCAGCGCGACAGGGAGCAATCAGCCCCAGCATTTT.

The chain has TRBV9 and TRBJ1-2, with 7 bases lining up with TRBD1. Germline CDR1 SGDLS, CDR2 YYNGEE. This CDR3 has 15 residues. The trim removed 3 bases at V and 0 bases at J, leaving 5 bases unmatched. The CDR3 sequence: CASSGGTATNYGYTF. The CDR3 DNA sequence: TGTGCCAGCAGCGGCGGGACAGCAACTAACTATGGCTACACCTTC.

This clone was recorded a few times. The chain recombines TRBV7-9 with TRBJ2-1; unclear D gene. This CDR3 region has 16 residues. The V gene lost 1 base and the J gene lost 0 bases, with 10 bases spanning the gap. Per the germline V gene, CDR1 is SEHNR and CDR2 is FQNEAQ (reference sequence). This chain's CDR3 is CASSLVAPSSYNEQFF. CDR3 nucleotides: TGTGCCAGCAGCTTAGTGGCCCCAAGCTCCTACAATGAGCAGTTCTTC.

The chain uses TRBV6-1 and TRBJ2-7, with a possible D match to TRBD1 (6 bases). CDR1 MNHNS and CDR2 SASEGT come from the germline V gene. With 5 bases removed from V and 7 bases from J, the gap between germline ends came to 18 bases. The CDR3 totals 14 residues. This CDR3 reads CASSPQGPLREQYF. CDR3 sequence (DNA): TGTGCCAGCAGTCCTCAGGGGCCTCTGAGGGAGCAGTACTTC.

The chain has TRBV11-2 and TRBJ1-1; 7 bases map to TRBD1. V gave up 0 bases and J gave up 4 bases; unmatched junction bases: 2. The germline gives CDR1 SGHAT, CDR2 FQNNGV. The CDR3 length is 14 residues. The CDR3 loop is CASSLETGSTEAFF. CDR3 DNA: TGTGCCAGCAGCTTAGAGACAGGGAGCACTGAAGCTTTCTTT.

The chain is built from TRBV21-1 and TRBJ2-5; TRBD1 is taken as the D call from the table, unchecked against the DNA. TRBV21-1 is designated a pseudogene. The CDR3 loop spans 14 amino acids. Here the CDR3 DNA reads TGTGCCAGCAGCCGGACAGACTCGCAAGAGACCCAGTACTTC. Translation gives CASSRTDSQETQYF.